The rows below give T cell receptor beta chains drawn from one sample of a study of blood T cell repertoires in COVID-19. Repertoires were generated with immunoSEQ multiplex PCR, while TCRdb's copy carries only in-frame clones and drops some. The sample includes about 190,000 clones, about 87% of them seen just once. The sequenced sample was peripheral blood. These receptors all come from a man in his forties with active or convalescent COVID-19. The CDR3 runs from the conserved cysteine through the conserved F or W. D genes are given only for firm matches. For some rows the clone size is stated as once, few or many, or as a class when expanded; others skip it.

V	J	D	size	DNA	CDR3
TRBV9	TRBJ2-1	NA	NA	TGTGCCAGCAGCACAAAGGGGCGTAGCAATGAGCAGTTCTTC	CASSTKGRSNEQFF
TRBV29-1	TRBJ2-1	NA	NA	TGCAGCGTTCCCCACAACAATGAGCAGTTCTTC	CSVPHNNEQFF
TRBV30	TRBJ2-2	NA	NA	TGTGCCTGTATTGAGTATGGCGGGGAGCTGTTTTTT	CACIEYGGELFF
TRBV5-4	TRBJ2-7	TRBD1	NA	TGTGCCAGCAGCTCAAGCCGACAGGGGCGCGAGCAGTACTTC	CASSSSRQGREQYF
TRBV19	TRBJ1-2	NA	NA	TGTGCCAGTAGTATGGGGGACTCAGGGAAAAAGCGCTATGGCTACACCTTC	CASSMGDSGKKRYGYTF
TRBV11-3	TRBJ2-7	NA	NA	TGTGCCAGCAGCTCTGTTGGGGGGGCATACGAGCAGTACTTC	CASSSVGGAYEQYF
TRBV2	TRBJ2-7	TRBD2	NA	TGTGCCAGCCGGACTAGTGGGCACTACGAGCAGTACTTC	CASRTSGHYEQYF
TRBV27	TRBJ2-7	NA	few	TGTGCCAGCAGTTCAATCCTTGGCGGGGCAAGCTACGAGCAGTACTTC	CASSSILGGASYEQYF
TRBV11-3	TRBJ2-2	NA	NA	TGTGCCAGCAGCTTAGATCCTACCGGGGAGCTGTTTTTT	CASSLDPTGELFF
TRBV15	TRBJ2-7	NA	NA	TGTGCCACCAGTACCCCGGGAATTCCCTACGAGCAGTACTTC	CATSTPGIPYEQYF
TRBV27	TRBJ2-7	TRBD2	NA	TGTGCCAGCAGCCACATGACCCTAGCGGGGGGTACCTACGAGCAGTACTTC	CASSHMTLAGGTYEQYF
TRBV2	TRBJ1-1	NA	few	TGTGCCAGCAGGCCAGTGGAGAGGGCGCGAGGCACTGAAGCTTTCTTT	CASRPVERARGTEAFF
TRBV27	TRBJ2-3	NA	NA	TGTGCCAGCAGTTTCGGGAGCGGTGGGACAGATACGCAGTATTTT	CASSFGSGGTDTQYF
TRBV4-2	TRBJ2-3	NA	few	TGTGCCAGCAGCCAAGGAGGCGCTAGCACAGATACGCAGTATTTT	CASSQGGASTDTQYF
TRBV20-1	TRBJ1-6	NA	NA	TGCAGTGCTAGTTATGGGAGCTCCTATAATTCACCCCTCCACTTT	CSASYGSSYNSPLHF
TRBV4-1	TRBJ2-2	NA	NA	TGCGCCAGCAGCCACTCGGGGGATCCGAACACCGGGGAGCTGTTTTTT	CASSHSGDPNTGELFF
TRBV15	TRBJ1-2	NA	NA	TGTGCCACCAGCAGAGATCTCGAAAAGATCGACAGCTATGGCTACACCTTC	CATSRDLEKIDSYGYTF
TRBV19	TRBJ2-7	TRBD1	NA	TGTGCCACCATGACAGGGGGCTCCTACGAGCAGTACTTC	CATMTGGSYEQYF
TRBV7-9	TRBJ1-4	NA	NA	TGTGCCAGCAGTCAGGGGACAACTAATGAAAAACTGTTTTTT	CASSQGTTNEKLFF
TRBV3-1/TRBV3-2	TRBJ2-7	TRBD1	NA	TGTGCCAGCAGCCAAGCCCAGGGGGCCTACGAGCAGTACTTC	CASSQAQGAYEQYF
TRBV2	TRBJ1-2	TRBD1	NA	TGTGCCAGCACGGCCGGGACAGGGGATTATGGCTACACCTTC	CASTAGTGDYGYTF
TRBV19	TRBJ1-2	TRBD1	NA	TGTGCCAGTAGTTCAACAGGGGGCTCTAACTATGGCTACACCTTC	CASSSTGGSNYGYTF
TRBV29-1	TRBJ1-1	TRBD1	few	TGCAGCGTCTGGACAGGGGGAAAAGCTTTCTTT	CSVWTGGKAFF
TRBV6-4	TRBJ2-3	TRBD2	NA	TGTGCCAGCAGTGACTCTAGCGGGGCAGATACGCAGTATTTT	CASSDSSGADTQYF
TRBV5-8	TRBJ2-7	NA	NA	TGTGCCAGCAGCGTGATCCGGGACGGAGGGAAACTACGGGGCTACGAGCAGTACTTC	CASSVIRDGGKLRGYEQYF
TRBV19	TRBJ1-1	NA	few	TGTGCCAGTAAAGGGGCGAGACACCAGAACACTGAAGCTTTCTTT	CASKGARHQNTEAFF
TRBV28	TRBJ1-4	NA	NA	TGTGCCAGCCGGATGGGCGGGGCGACGAGTGAAAAACTGTTTTTT	CASRMGGATSEKLFF
TRBV5-4	TRBJ1-2	TRBD1	few	TGTGCCAGCAGCGGGGTGGGACAGGACTATGGCTACACCTTC	CASSGVGQDYGYTF
TRBV19	TRBJ1-5	TRBD1	once	TGTGCCAGTTGCGACAGGGCGGTTTATCAGCCCCAGCATTTT	CASCDRAVYQPQHF
TRBV14	TRBJ1-2	TRBD1	NA	TGTGCCAGCAGCCATCGGACAGGTTCCAGAAATGGCTACACCTTC	CASSHRTGSRNGYTF
TRBV19	TRBJ2-2	NA	NA	TGTGCCAGTAGCCTCGCCGGGACGAACACCGGGGAGCTGTTTTTT	CASSLAGTNTGELFF
TRBV2	TRBJ1-2	TRBD1	NA	TGTGCCAGCAGTTTAGACAGGGGTGGTGACTATGGCTACACCTTC	CASSLDRGGDYGYTF
TRBV6-4	TRBJ2-1	TRBD2	NA	TGTGCCAGCAGTAGGACTAGCGGGGGCCGTTACAATGAGCAGTTCTTC	CASSRTSGGRYNEQFF
TRBV19	TRBJ1-5	TRBD1	NA	TGTGCCAGTAGTATAGAAGGGGGCAGGGGAGAGGATCAGCCCCAGCATTTT	CASSIEGGRGEDQPQHF
TRBV24-1	TRBJ2-5	TRBD2	NA	TGTGCCACCAGTGTTCTGAGGACTAGCGAAGAGACCCAGTACTTC	CATSVLRTSEETQYF
TRBV28	TRBJ1-1	TRBD1	NA	TGTGCCATTTCGGACAGGGAATATGGGGCTTTCTTT	CAISDREYGAFF
TRBV18	TRBJ1-4	NA	NA	TGTGCCAGCTCACCCCCCGGGGCTAATGAAAAACTGTTTTTT	CASSPPGANEKLFF
TRBV5-6	TRBJ2-7	TRBD1	NA	TGTGCCAGCAGCGGTTCCGGGACAGACTACGAGCAGTACTTC	CASSGSGTDYEQYF
TRBV28	TRBJ1-4	NA	NA	TGTGCCAGCAGCACGATCCGGGATGGGGATGAAAAACTGTTTTTT	CASSTIRDGDEKLFF
TRBV6-1	TRBJ1-3	NA	few	TGTGCCAGCAGTGAACGGGGGTCCGGAAACACCATATATTTT	CASSERGSGNTIYF
TRBV19	TRBJ2-7	NA	NA	TGTGCCAGTAGCCCGGGGCGGGGACTGTCCTCCTACGAGCAGTACTTC	CASSPGRGLSSYEQYF
TRBV19	TRBJ1-1	NA	once	TGTGCCAGGCATACATTAGGCGGTTATGAAGCTTTCTTT	CARHTLGGYEAFF
TRBV6-1	TRBJ2-4	TRBD2	NA	TGTGCCAGCAGTGAACTAGCGGGGGCCAAAAACATTCAGTACTTC	CASSELAGAKNIQYF
TRBV5-1	TRBJ2-1	NA	NA	TGCGCCAGCAGCCCACCGACGAGGGCTAGGAATGAGCAGTTCTTC	CASSPPTRARNEQFF
TRBV7-2	TRBJ2-7	TRBD2	NA	TGTGCCAGCAGCCCAGCGGGGGGTAGCTCCTACGAGCAGTACTTC	CASSPAGGSSYEQYF
TRBV11-2	TRBJ2-3	NA	NA	TGTGCCAGCAGCGGCGGGACAGATACGCAGTATTTT	CASSGGTDTQYF
TRBV30	TRBJ2-5	NA	NA	TGTGCCTGGAGTGTAAGCTCCTTCCAAGAGACCCAGTACTTC	CAWSVSSFQETQYF
TRBV5-1	TRBJ2-5	TRBD2	NA	TGCGCCAGCAGCTTGGCGGGGGGGGCCGGGGAGACCCAGTACTTC	CASSLAGGAGETQYF
TRBV30	TRBJ1-5	TRBD1	NA	TGTGCCTGGAGCGGCCAGGGGGGTGTTAGCAATCAGCCCCAGCATTTT	CAWSGQGGVSNQPQHF
TRBV5-4	TRBJ2-7	TRBD1	NA	TGTGCCAGCAGCCCGACCCGGGACAGGGCTTACGAGCAGTACTTC	CASSPTRDRAYEQYF
TRBV4-2	TRBJ1-1	TRBD1	NA	TGTGCCAGCAGCCAGGTACAGGGGAGTCCTGAAGCTTTCTTT	CASSQVQGSPEAFF
TRBV11-3	TRBJ1-2	NA	NA	TGTGCCAGCAGCTTATCGGGGATGGCTAACTATGGCTACACCTTC	CASSLSGMANYGYTF
TRBV28	TRBJ1-2	TRBD1	NA	TGTGCCAGCAGTTTCGGAACCGGGACAGGGGGTGACTACACCTTC	CASSFGTGTGGDYTF
TRBV10-3	TRBJ1-1	TRBD1	NA	TGTGCCATCAGTGATATTTTGGACAGGGGGCAAAAAGCTTTCTTT	CAISDILDRGQKAFF
TRBV6-6	TRBJ2-7	NA	NA	TGTGCCAGCAGTCTATCTGCCGGGACACCGAACCCCTACGAGCAGTACTTC	CASSLSAGTPNPYEQYF